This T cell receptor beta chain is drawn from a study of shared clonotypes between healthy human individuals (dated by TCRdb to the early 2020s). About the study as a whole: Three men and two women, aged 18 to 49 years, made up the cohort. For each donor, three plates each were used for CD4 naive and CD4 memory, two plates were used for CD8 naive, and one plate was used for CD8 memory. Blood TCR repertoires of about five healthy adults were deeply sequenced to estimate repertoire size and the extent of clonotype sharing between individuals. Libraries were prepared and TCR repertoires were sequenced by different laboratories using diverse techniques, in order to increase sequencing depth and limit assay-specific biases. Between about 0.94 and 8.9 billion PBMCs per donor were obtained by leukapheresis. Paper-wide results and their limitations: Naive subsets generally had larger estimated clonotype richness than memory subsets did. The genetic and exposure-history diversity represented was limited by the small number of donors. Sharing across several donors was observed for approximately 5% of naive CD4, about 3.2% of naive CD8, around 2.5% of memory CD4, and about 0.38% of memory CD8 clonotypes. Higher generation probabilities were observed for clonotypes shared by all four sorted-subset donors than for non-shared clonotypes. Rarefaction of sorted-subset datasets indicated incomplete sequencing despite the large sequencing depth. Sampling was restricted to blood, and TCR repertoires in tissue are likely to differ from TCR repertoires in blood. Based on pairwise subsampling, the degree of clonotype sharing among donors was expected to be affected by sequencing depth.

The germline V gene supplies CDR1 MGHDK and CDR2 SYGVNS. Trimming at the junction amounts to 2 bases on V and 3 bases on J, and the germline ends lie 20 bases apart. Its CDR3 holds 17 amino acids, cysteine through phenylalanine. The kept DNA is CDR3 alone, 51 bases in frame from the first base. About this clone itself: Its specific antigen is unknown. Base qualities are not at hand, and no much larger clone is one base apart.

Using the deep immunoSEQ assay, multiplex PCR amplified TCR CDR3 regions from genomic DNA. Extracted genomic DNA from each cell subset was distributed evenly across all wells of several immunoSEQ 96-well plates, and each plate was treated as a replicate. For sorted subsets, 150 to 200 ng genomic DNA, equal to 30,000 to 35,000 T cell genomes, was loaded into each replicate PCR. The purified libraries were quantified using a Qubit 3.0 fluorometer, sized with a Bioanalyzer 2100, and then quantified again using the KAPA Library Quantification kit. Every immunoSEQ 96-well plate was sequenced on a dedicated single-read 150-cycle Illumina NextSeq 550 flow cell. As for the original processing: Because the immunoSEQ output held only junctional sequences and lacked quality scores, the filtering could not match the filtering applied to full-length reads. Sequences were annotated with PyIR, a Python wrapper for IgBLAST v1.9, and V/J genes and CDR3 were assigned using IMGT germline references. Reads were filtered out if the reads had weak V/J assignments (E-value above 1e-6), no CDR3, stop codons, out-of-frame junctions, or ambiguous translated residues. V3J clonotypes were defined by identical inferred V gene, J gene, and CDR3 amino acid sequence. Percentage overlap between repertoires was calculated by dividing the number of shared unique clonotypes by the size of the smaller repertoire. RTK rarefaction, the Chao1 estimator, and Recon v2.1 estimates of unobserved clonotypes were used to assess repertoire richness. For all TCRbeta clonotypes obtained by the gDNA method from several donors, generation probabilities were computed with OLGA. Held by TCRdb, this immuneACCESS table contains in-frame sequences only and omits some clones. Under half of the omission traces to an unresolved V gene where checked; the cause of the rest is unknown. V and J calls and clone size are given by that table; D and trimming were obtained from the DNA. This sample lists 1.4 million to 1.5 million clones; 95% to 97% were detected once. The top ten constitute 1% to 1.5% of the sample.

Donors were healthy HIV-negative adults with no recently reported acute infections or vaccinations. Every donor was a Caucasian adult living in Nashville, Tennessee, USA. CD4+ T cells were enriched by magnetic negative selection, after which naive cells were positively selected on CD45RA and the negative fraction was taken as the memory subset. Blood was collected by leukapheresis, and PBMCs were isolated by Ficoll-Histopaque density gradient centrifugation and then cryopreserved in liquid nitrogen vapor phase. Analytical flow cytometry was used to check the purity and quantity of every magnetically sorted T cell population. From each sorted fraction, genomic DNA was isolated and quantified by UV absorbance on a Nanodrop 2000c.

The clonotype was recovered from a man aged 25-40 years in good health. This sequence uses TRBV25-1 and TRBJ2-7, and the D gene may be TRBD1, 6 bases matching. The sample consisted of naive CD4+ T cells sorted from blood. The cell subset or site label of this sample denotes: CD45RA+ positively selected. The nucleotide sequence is TGTGCCAGCAGTGAAGTAGGTGGGCAGGGGAACCTCTACGAGCAGTACTTC. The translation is CASSEVGGQGNLYEQYF.